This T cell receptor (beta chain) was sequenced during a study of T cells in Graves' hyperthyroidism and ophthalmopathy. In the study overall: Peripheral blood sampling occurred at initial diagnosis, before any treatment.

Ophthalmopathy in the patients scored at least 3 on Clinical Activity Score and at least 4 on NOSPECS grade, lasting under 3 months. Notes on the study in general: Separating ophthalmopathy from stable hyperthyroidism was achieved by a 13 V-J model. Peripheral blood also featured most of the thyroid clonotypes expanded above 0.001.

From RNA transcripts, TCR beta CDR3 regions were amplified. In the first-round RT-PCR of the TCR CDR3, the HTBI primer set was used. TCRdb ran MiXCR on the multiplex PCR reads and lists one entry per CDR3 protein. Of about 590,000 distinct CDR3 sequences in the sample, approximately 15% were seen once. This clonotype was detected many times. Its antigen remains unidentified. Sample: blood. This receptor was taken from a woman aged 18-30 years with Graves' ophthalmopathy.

This chain's CDR3 is CASMDFRGGELFF. The CDR3 bases are TGTGCCAGCATGGATTTCCGCGGCGGGGAGCTGTTTTTT. The V gene is TRBV6-2 or TRBV6-3, the J gene TRBJ2-2; D is unresolved. The CDR3 is made up of 13 amino acids. V gave up 7 bases and J gave up 7 bases, with 13 bases separating them. CDR1 is MNHEY, CDR2 SVGEGT, per germline.